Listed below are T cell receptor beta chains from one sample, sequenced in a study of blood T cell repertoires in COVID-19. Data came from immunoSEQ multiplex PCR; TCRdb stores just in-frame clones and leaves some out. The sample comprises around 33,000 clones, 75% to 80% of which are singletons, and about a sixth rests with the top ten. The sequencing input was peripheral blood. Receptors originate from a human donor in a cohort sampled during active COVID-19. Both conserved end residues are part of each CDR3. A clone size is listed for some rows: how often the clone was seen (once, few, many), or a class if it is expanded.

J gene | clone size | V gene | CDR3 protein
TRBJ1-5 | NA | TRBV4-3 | CASSQEAGVGNQPQHF
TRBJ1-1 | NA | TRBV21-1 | CARERGRQANTEAFF
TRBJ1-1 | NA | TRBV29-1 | CSVEDWAPQNTEAFF
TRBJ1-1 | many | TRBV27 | CASSLRGSTEAFF
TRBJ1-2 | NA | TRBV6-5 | CASSYREGANYGYTF
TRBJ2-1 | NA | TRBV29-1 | CSVEPTNEQFF
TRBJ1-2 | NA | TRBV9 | CASSVGQRAGYTF
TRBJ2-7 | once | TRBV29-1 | CSVFLAQHPYEQYF
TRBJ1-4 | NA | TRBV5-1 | CASSGVGGNEKLFF
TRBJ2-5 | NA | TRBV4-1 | CASSRLAGARETQYF
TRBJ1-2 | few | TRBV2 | CASSLPGTVVYGYTF
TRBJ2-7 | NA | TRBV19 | CATRGEVSYEQYF
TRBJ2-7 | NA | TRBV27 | CATGTSALYF
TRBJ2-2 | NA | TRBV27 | CASSFSGARWTGELFF
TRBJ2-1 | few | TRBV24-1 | CATSEGRRGTYNEQFF
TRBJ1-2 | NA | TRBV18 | CASSVGTGGHYTF
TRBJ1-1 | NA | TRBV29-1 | CSVELGRVTEAFF
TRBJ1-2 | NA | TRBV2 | CASTGMTNYGYTF
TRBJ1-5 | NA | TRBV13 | CARKGAENNQPQHF
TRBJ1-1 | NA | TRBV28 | CASSLTGRNTEAFF
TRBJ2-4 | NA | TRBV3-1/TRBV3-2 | CASSQDLVSRRPAKNIQYF
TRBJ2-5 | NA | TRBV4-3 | CASSQEGSFSETQYF
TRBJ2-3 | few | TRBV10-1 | CAPERGRSSTDTQYF
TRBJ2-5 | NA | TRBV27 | CASSSGDLVGTQYF
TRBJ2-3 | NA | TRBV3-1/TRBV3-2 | CASSQLPKTGGGQDTQYF
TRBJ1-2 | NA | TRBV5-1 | CASSKGQEGHGYTF
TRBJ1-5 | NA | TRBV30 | CAWSRTGGPGEPQHF
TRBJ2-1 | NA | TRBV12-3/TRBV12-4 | CASSLGYSDEQFF
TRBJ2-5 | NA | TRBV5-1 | CASSLRWSGQGLGTQYF
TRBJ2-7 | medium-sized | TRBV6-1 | CASSEFTASGRNEQYF
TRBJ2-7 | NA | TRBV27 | CASSLSPSGGRYEQYF
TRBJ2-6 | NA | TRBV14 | CASSPRGLSGANVLTF
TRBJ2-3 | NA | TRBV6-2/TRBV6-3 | CASSLPEVAGGYTQYF
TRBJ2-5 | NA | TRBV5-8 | CASERRRGETQYF
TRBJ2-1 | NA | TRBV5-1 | CASSLLAGPYNEQFF
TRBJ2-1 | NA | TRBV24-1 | CATSPDRDRENEQFF
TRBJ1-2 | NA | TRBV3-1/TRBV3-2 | CASNQRQGAANYGYTF
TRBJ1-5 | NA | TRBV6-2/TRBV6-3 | CASSYSGAQPQHF
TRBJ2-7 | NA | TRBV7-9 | CASSIFTGGSSYEQYF
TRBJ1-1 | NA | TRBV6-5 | CASSYGPVRTVAEAFF
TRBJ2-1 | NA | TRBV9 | CASSVAGTSTSNEQFF
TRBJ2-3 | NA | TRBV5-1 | CASSLDSQRTDTQYF